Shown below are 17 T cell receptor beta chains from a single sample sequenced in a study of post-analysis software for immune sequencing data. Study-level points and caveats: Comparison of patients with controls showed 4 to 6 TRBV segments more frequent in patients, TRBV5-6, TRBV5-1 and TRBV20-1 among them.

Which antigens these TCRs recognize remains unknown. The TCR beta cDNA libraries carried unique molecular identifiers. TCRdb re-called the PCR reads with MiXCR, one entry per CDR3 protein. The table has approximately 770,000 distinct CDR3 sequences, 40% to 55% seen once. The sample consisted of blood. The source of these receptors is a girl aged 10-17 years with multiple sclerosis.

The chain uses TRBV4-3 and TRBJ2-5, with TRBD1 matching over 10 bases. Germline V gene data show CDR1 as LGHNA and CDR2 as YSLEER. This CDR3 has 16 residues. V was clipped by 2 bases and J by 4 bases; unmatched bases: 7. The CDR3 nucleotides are TGCGCCAGCAGCCAAACCCCGACAGGGGGCGCAGAGACCCAGTACTTC. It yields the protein CASSQTPTGGAETQYF.

The CDR3 sequence is CASSVDGQPQETQYF. The CDR3 DNA reads TGTGCCAGCAGCGTAGACGGACAGCCGCAAGAGACCCAGTACTTC. The chain links TRBV9 to TRBJ2-5; a possible D gene is TRBD1 (6 bases). Germline V gene lookup returns CDR1 SGDLS and CDR2 YYNGEE. The CDR3 extends over 15 amino acids. The V end was cut by 0 bases, the J end by 2 bases, with 11 bases between. Full variable domain (remainder filled in from reference TRBV9 and TRBJ2-5): DSGVTQTPKHLITATGQRVTLRCSPRSGDLSVYWYQQSLDQGLQFLIQYYNGEERAKGNILERFSAQQFPDLHSELNLSSLELGDSALYFCASSVDGQPQETQYFGPGTRLLVL.

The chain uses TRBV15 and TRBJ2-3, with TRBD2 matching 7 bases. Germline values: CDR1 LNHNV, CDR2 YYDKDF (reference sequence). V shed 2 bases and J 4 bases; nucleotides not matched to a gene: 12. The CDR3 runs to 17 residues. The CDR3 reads CATSRPPGSGLADTQYF. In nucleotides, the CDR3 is TGTGCCACCAGCAGACCACCGGGTAGCGGGTTGGCAGATACGCAGTATTTT. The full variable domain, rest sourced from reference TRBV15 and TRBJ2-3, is DAMVIQNPRYQVTQFGKPVTLSCSQTLNHNVMYWYQQKSSQAPKLLFHYYDKDFNNEADTPDNFQSRRPNTSFCFLDIRSPGLGDTAMYLCATSRPPGSGLADTQYFGPGTRLTVL.

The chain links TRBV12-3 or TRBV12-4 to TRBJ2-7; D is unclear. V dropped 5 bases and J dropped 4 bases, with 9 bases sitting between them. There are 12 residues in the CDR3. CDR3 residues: CASSPTEYEQYF. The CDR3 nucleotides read TGTGCCAGCAGTCCCACAGAGTACGAGCAGTACTTC.

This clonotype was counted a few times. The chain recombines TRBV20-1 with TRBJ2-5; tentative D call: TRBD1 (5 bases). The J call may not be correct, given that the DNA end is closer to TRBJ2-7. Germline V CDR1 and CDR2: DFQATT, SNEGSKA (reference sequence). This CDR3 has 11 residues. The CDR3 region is CSAQDTYEQYF. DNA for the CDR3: TGCAGTGCACAGGACACTTACGAGCAGTACTTC.

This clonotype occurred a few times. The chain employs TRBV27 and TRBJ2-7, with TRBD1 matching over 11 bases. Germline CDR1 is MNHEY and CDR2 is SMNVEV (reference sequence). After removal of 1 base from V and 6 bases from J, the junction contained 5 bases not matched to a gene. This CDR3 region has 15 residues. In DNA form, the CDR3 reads TGTGCCAGCAGTTTATTGGGACAGGGGGACTGCGAGCAGTACTTC. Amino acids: CASSLLGQGDCEQYF.

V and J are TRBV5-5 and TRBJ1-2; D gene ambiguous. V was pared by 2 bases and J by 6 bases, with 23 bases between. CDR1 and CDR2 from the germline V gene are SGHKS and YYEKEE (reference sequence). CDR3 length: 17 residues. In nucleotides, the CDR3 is TGTGCCAGCAGCTTCTCGGCAGGAAGTTCGTCGAGGGATGGCTACACCTTC. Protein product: CASSFSAGSSSRDGYTF.

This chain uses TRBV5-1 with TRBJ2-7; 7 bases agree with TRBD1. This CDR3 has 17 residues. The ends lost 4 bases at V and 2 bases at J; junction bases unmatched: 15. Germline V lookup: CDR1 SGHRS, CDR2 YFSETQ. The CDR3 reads CASSAHLQGKIAYEQYF. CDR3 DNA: TGCGCCAGCAGCGCTCACCTACAGGGGAAAATCGCCTACGAGCAGTACTTC.

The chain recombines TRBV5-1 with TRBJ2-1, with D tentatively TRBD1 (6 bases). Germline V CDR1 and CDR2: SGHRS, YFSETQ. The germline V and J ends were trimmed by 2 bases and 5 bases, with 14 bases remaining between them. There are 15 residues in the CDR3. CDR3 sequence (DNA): TGCGCCAGCAGCTTAGCGACAGGAGTCAACAATGAGCAGTTCTTC. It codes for CASSLATGVNNEQFF.

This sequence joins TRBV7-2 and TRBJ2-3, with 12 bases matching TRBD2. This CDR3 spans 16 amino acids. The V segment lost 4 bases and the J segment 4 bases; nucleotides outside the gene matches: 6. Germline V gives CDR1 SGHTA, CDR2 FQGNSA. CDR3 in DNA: TGTGCCAGCAGCTCTAGCGGGAGGGCCGGGGCAGATACGCAGTATTTT. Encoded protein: CASSSSGRAGADTQYF.

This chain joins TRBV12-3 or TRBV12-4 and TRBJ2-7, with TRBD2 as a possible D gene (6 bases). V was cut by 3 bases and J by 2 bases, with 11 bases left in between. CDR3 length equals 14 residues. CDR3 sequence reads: CASSFPGGAYEQYF. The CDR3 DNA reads TGTGCCAGCAGTTTCCCTGGCGGGGCCTACGAGCAGTACTTC.

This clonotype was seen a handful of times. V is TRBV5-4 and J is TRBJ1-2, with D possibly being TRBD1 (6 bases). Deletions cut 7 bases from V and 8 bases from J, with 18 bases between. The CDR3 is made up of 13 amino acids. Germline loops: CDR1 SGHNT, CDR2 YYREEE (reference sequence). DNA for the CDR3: TGTGCCAGCGCCACGGAGGGGGGCTTAGGCTACACCTTC. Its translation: CASATEGGLGYTF.

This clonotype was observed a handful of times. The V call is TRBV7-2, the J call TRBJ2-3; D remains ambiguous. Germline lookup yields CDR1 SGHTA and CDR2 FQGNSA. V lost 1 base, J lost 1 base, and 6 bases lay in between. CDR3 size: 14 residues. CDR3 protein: CASSLDFGTDTQYF. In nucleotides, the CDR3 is TGTGCCAGCAGCTTAGACTTCGGCACAGATACGCAGTATTTT. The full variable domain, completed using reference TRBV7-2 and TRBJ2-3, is GAGVSQSPSNKVTEKGKDVELRCDPISGHTALYWYRQSLGQGLEFLIYFQGNSAPDKSGLPSDRFSAERTGGSVSTLTIQRTQQEDSAVYLCASSLDFGTDTQYFGPGTRLTVL.

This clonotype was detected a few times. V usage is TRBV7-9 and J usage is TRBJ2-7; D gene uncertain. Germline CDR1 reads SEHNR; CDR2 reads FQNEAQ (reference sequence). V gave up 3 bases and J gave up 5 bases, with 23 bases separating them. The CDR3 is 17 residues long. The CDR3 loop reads CASSFLGSSFTSDEQYF. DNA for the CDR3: TGTGCCAGCAGCTTTTTAGGCTCCAGTTTCACCTCTGACGAGCAGTACTTC.

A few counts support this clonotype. CDR3 bases: TGCAGTGCTAGAGGGGGGGGTAATAATTCACCCCTCCACTTT. Protein: CSARGGGNNSPLHF. The chain recombines TRBV20-1 with TRBJ1-6; a possible D gene is TRBD1 (5 bases). Germline values: CDR1 DFQATT, CDR2 SNEGSKA (reference sequence). Trimming cost V 1 base and J 5 bases, with 9 bases left between them. CDR3 size: 14 residues.

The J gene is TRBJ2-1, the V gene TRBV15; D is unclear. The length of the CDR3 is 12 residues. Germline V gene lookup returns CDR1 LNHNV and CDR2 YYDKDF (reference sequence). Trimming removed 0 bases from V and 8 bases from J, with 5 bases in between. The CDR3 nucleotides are TGTGCCACCAGCAGAGATGTGGATGAGCAGTTCTTC. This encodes CATSRDVDEQFF.

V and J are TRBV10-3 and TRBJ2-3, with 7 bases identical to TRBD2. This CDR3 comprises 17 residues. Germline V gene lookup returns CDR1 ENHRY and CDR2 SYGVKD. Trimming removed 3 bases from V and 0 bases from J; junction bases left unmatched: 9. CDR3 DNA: TGTGCCATCAGTGAACTAGCGCTTCCTACTAGCACAGATACGCAGTATTTT. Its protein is CAISELALPTSTDTQYF.